Below, 10 T cell receptor beta chains from the same sample are listed, as sequenced in a study of control samples from healthy donors and cancer patients. Here immunoSEQ multiplex PCR was the method, and the copy in TCRdb shows in-frame clones only, minus some. In the table there are roughly 83,000 clones, around 80% of which are singletons. Sequencing was carried out using blood. The source is a woman in her fifties or sixties in good health.

The V gene is TRBV6-5, the J gene TRBJ1-5, with D possibly matching TRBD1 (6 bases). The CDR3 has 15 residues. Germline lookup yields CDR1 MNHEY and CDR2 SVGAGI. The ends were cut back, 2 bases at V and 6 bases at J, with 14 bases in the middle. CDR3 DNA: TGTGCCAGCAGTTACGGTCGGGGGGCTTTTCAGCCCCAGCATTTT. Translated: CASSYGRGAFQPQHF.

The chain has TRBV5-6 and TRBJ1-1; D unclear. The CDR3 loop spans 15 amino acids. Germline V gene lookup returns CDR1 SGHDT and CDR2 YYEEEE. V dropped 0 bases and J dropped 4 bases, with 13 bases sitting between them. CDR3 sequence (DNA): TGTGCCAGCAGCTTGGGTCGACGGCCGGGCACTGAAGCTTTCTTT. Its translation is CASSLGRRPGTEAFF.

This clone was detected once. The chain has TRBV21-1 and TRBJ1-1; the D call TRBD1 from the table was never checked on the DNA. TRBV21-1 corresponds to a pseudogene. This CDR3 has 15 amino acids. CDR3 coding DNA: TGTGCCAGCAGCGGTCCCGGGACAGGGCGGACTGAAGCTTTCTTT. Translation gives CASSGPGTGRTEAFF.

The rearrangement joins TRBV24-1 to TRBJ2-1; 8 bases are shared with TRBD1. The length of the CDR3 is 16 residues. The V and J ends lost 1 base and 1 base, in that order; junction bases with no gene match: 2. Germline-derived CDR1 and CDR2 are KGHDR and SFDVKD. The CDR3 loop is CATSDLRTGSYNEQFF. The CDR3 coding sequence is TGTGCCACCAGTGATTTAAGGACAGGGTCCTACAATGAGCAGTTCTTC.

This clone was observed a few times. CDR3 bases: TGTGCCAGCAGCCAAGGGACCCAGGGTTCACCCCTCCACTTT. It codes for CASSQGTQGSPLHF. V and J are TRBV3-1 (or the pseudogene TRBV3-2) and TRBJ1-6; D is possibly TRBD1 (5 bases). This CDR3 comprises 14 residues. CDR1 LGHDT and CDR2 YNNKEL come from the germline V gene (reference sequence). The ends were cut back, 1 base at V and 9 bases at J, with 10 bases in the middle.

This rearrangement joins TRBV6-5 to TRBJ1-5; TRBD1 aligns across 7 bases. V dropped 6 bases and J dropped 2; count of bases not matched to a gene: 7. CDR1 is MNHEY and CDR2 is SVGAGI in the germline V gene. The CDR3 covers 15 residues. CDR3 in DNA: TGTGCCAGCAGCGCTCCCGGGACAGGCAATCAGCCCCAGCATTTT. Translating gives CASSAPGTGNQPQHF.

This sequence joins TRBV7-2 and TRBJ1-1; D is unclear. Germline V gives CDR1 SGHTA, CDR2 FQGNSA. The CDR3 length is 12 residues. With 7 bases removed from V and 0 bases from J, the gap between germline ends came to 6 bases. CDR3 sequence (DNA): TGTGCCAGCAAGCTATTGAACACTGAAGCTTTCTTT. It encodes CASKLLNTEAFF.

V is TRBV2 and J is TRBJ1-2; D might be TRBD1 (5 bases). Germline V gene sequence: CDR1 SNHLY, CDR2 FYNNEI. The CDR3 covers 12 residues. Trimming took off 8 bases at V and 4 bases at J, with 11 bases between the two ends. The CDR3 DNA follows: TGTGCCAGCGCCGGGGGGGGCTATGGCTACACCTTC. Its translation: CASAGGGYGYTF.

The chain has TRBV2 and TRBJ2-5; D is ambiguous. Trimming stripped 4 bases from V and 4 bases from J, with 4 bases between. CDR3 size: 11 residues. Germline V lookup: CDR1 SNHLY, CDR2 FYNNEI. This CDR3 is CASSVVETQYF. The CDR3 DNA sequence: TGTGCCAGCAGTGTGGTAGAGACCCAGTACTTC.

The CDR3 spells CASSSPNRDSGNTIYF. CDR3 nucleotide sequence: TGTGCCAGCTCTTCCCCGAACCGCGACTCTGGAAACACCATATATTTT. The V and J genes are TRBV18 and TRBJ1-3; D gene ambiguous. This CDR3 spans 16 amino acids. Trimming removed 6 bases from V and 0 bases from J, with 15 bases in between. Germline CDR1 KGHSH, CDR2 LQKENI.